Listed below are T cell receptor beta chains from one sample, sequenced in a study of T cell repertoires in cytomegalovirus infection. TCRdb called the reads again in MiXCR, with one record for every CDR3 protein. The table has about 400,000 distinct CDR3 sequences, less than 20% seen once. Source material: PBMCs. The receptors were gathered from a human donor in good health (CMV status not recorded). Some clones in this sample may be carry-over from other donors' samples. The CDR3 runs from the conserved cysteine through the conserved F or W. The order of the fields is J gene, clone size, D gene, V gene, CDR3 protein, CDR3 DNA. D genes are given only for firm matches. The size of a clone is reported for some rows only, either as once, few or many, or as a class for expanded clones.

TRBJ1-4	many	TRBD1	TRBV4-2	CASSQEIGQGAGQEKLFF	TGTGCCAGCAGCCAAGAGATAGGGCAGGGGGCGGGACAAGAAAAACTGTTTTTT
TRBJ1-2	NA	TRBD1	TRBV7-2	CASSRGRDRDYGYTF	TGTGCCAGCAGCCGCGGCCGGGACAGGGACTATGGCTACACCTTC
TRBJ1-2	few	NA	TRBV19	CASSINQVDGYTF	TGTGCCAGTAGTATTAATCAGGTGGATGGCTACACCTTC
TRBJ1-4	NA	NA	TRBV28	CASRPGSREKLFF	TGTGCCAGCAGGCCAGGGTCGCGCGAAAAACTGTTTTTT
TRBJ2-1	NA	NA	TRBV4-1	CASSQVHPVYNEQFF	TGCGCCAGCAGCCAAGTACATCCGGTCTACAATGAGCAGTTCTTC
TRBJ2-1	few	NA	TRBV7-2	CASSWGGGRYEQFF	TGTGCCAGCAGCTGGGGGGGGGGCCGCTATGAGCAGTTCTTC
TRBJ2-7	few	TRBD1	TRBV19	CASSIDRGVPLEQYF	TGTGCCAGTAGTATCGACAGGGGTGTACCTCTGGAGCAGTACTTC
TRBJ2-1	many	NA	TRBV6-1	CASSEVGGPNNEQFF	TGTGCCAGCAGTGAAGTGGGGGGTCCCAACAATGAGCAGTTCTTC
TRBJ1-1	NA	NA	TRBV6-1	CASSYEGPTEAFF	TGTGCCAGCAGTTATGAAGGGCCCACTGAAGCTTTCTTT
TRBJ2-3	many	NA	TRBV5-5	CASSSDWRAVDTQYF	TGTGCCAGCAGCTCGGACTGGCGGGCTGTAGATACGCAGTATTTT
TRBJ2-2	NA	NA	TRBV11-2	CASQWGDSTGELFF	TGTGCCAGCCAATGGGGGGATTCGACCGGGGAGCTGTTTTTT
TRBJ1-4	few	NA	TRBV7-6	CASSRGSVGEKLFF	TGTGCCAGCAGCCGTGGGTCGGTCGGTGAAAAACTGTTTTTT
TRBJ2-1	NA	NA	TRBV6-2/TRBV6-3	CASSYSIRQFF	TGTGCCAGCAGTTACTCGATTCGGCAGTTCTTC
TRBJ2-2	many	NA	TRBV7-2	CASSLGVGDTGELFF	TGTGCCAGCAGCTTAGGCGTGGGGGACACCGGGGAGCTGTTTTTT
TRBJ1-2	NA	NA	TRBV28	CASGSWRQSLNYGYTF	TGTGCCAGCGGTTCGTGGCGGCAGTCCTTAAACTATGGCTACACCTTC
TRBJ1-1	few	NA	TRBV11-1	CASSWSGQGNTEAFF	TGTGCCAGCAGCTGGTCAGGGCAGGGGAACACTGAAGCTTTCTTT
TRBJ1-5	NA	NA	TRBV11-2	CASSGGDGYSNQPQHF	TGTGCCAGCAGCGGCGGGGACGGCTATAGCAATCAGCCCCAGCATTTT
TRBJ1-2	many	TRBD1	TRBV12-3/TRBV12-4	CASSPTGGDGYTF	TGTGCCAGCAGTCCCACAGGGGGCGACGGCTACACCTTC
TRBJ2-1	few	NA	TRBV6-5	CASTDPGSSASYNEQFF	TGTGCCAGCACCGACCCTGGGTCTTCGGCCTCCTACAATGAGCAGTTCTTC
TRBJ2-7	NA	NA	TRBV12-3/TRBV12-4	CASSPAGSRSYEQYF	TGTGCCAGCAGTCCTGCGGGATCTCGGAGCTACGAGCAGTACTTC
TRBJ2-3	few	TRBD1	TRBV12-3/TRBV12-4	CASSRGTGSNTQYF	TGTGCCAGCAGCCGAGGGACAGGGTCGAATACGCAGTATTTT
TRBJ2-2	NA	NA	TRBV29-1	CSGERGNTGELFF	TGCAGCGGTGAAAGGGGGAACACCGGGGAGCTGTTTTTT